The clone carrying this T cell receptor (beta chain) was observed at least ten times. Its target is unknown. This record belongs to a study of T cells after posttransplantation cyclophosphamide. General study findings and limits: TRB overlap between skin or GI tissue T cells and blood was limited.

Data came from immunoSEQ multiplex PCR; TCRdb stores just in-frame clones and leaves some out. Sampling found under 30,000 clones, none seen once. Germline V gene data show CDR1 as SGHRS and CDR2 as YFSETQ. CDR3 length equals 14 residues. Trimming cost V 0 bases and J 5 bases; bases outside gene matches: 2. This TCR derives from a woman aged 60-75 years in good health, CMV-negative, and a related stem cell transplant donor. Input material: PBMCs. This rearrangement joins TRBV5-1 to TRBJ2-1, with 7 bases lining up with TRBD1. The CDR3 is CASSLGDSHNEQFF. The CDR3 DNA reads TGCGCCAGCAGCTTGGGGGACAGTCACAATGAGCAGTTCTTC.